The entry below describes one T cell receptor beta chain. Trimming took 7 bases from V and 1 from J; bases not matched to a gene: 6. This CDR3 spans 15 amino acids. Germline assignment: CDR1 SQVTM and CDR2 ANQGSEA. PCR amplification relied on 60 Vbeta primers (plus 13 Jbeta primers). This table comes from immunoSEQ multiplex PCR, and its TCRdb copy is limited to in-frame clones, with some not included. The table records around 140,000 clones, 82% of them present only once. The sample belongs to a study of cytomegalovirus exposure and HLA in healthy donors. The receptor was isolated from an older woman in good health and CMV-seropositive. J is TRBJ2-2 and V is TRBV29-1, with 10 bases lining up with TRBD2. Sequencing was carried out using PBMCs. CDR3 nucleotides: TGCAGCGGGAGAACTAGCGGGGAGAACACCGGGGAGCTGTTTTTT. As protein: CSGRTSGENTGELFF.